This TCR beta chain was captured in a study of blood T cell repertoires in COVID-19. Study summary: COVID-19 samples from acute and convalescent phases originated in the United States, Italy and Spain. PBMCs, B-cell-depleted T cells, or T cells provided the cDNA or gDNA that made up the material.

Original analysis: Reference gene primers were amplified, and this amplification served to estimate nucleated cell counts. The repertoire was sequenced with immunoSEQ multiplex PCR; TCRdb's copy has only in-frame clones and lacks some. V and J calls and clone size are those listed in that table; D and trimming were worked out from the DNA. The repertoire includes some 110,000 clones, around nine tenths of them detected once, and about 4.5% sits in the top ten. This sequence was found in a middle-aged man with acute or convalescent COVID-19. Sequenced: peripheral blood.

The CDR3 loop is CASSPWGGTEAFF. CDR3 bases: TGTGCCAGCAGCCCTTGGGGAGGCACTGAAGCTTTCTTT. The rearrangement uses TRBV27 and TRBJ1-1; D gene uncertain. There are 13 residues in the CDR3. Germline V gives CDR1 MNHEY, CDR2 SMNVEV (reference sequence). V lost 6 bases, J lost 4 bases, and 12 bases lay in between.